This T cell receptor (beta chain) was sequenced during a study of blood T cell repertoires in COVID-19. Libraries were prepared by immunoSEQ multiplex PCR; TCRdb keeps only in-frame clonotypes and omits some of them. In the table there are about 110,000 clones, about 89% of which are singletons. Unmatched junction bases numbered 13, after V lost 5 bases and J lost 4 bases. CDR3 length: 16 amino acids. Germline-derived CDR1 and CDR2 are LNHDA and SQIVND (reference sequence). The genes are TRBV19 and TRBJ2-7; 8 nucleotides line up with TRBD1. The origin of this receptor is a man in his forties with acute or convalescent COVID-19. The material sequenced was peripheral blood. This chain's CDR3 is CASSPRDRPRRYEQYF. The DNA for the CDR3 is TGTGCCAGTAGTCCGAGGGACAGGCCACGGAGATACGAGCAGTACTTC. The variable domain in full, with the rest retrieved from reference TRBV19 and TRBJ2-7, is DGGITQSPKYLFRKEGQNVTLSCEQNLNHDAMYWYRQDPGQGLRLIYYSQIVNDFQKGDIAEGYSVSREKKESFPLTVTSAQKNPTAFYLCASSPRDRPRRYEQYFGPGTRLTVT.